A selection of T cell receptor beta chains follows, all from one sample in a study of blood T cell repertoires in COVID-19. Sequencing was performed with immunoSEQ multiplex PCR; in TCRdb, only in-frame clones are kept and a portion is missing. The table lists approximately 90,000 clones, about 87% of them singletons. Sequenced: peripheral blood. The receptor set was obtained from a human donor with acute or convalescent COVID-19. The donor label of this sample is uncertain. The CDR3 runs from the conserved cysteine through the conserved F or W. The order of the fields is J gene, clone size, D gene, V gene, CDR3 protein, CDR3 DNA. A D gene is named only where the DNA matches it firmly. Only some rows state a clone size, as once, few, many or a class for expanded clones.

J gene: TRBJ2-3
clone size: NA
D gene: TRBD1
V gene: TRBV4-2
CDR3 protein: CASSQAQGADTQYF
CDR3 DNA: TGTGCCAGCAGCCAAGCACAGGGGGCGGATACGCAGTATTTT

J gene: TRBJ2-2
clone size: NA
D gene: TRBD1
V gene: TRBV5-1
CDR3 protein: CASSSRDRGNTGELFF
CDR3 DNA: TGCGCCAGCAGCTCCCGGGACAGGGGAAACACCGGGGAGCTGTTTTTT

J gene: TRBJ1-6
clone size: NA
D gene: NA
V gene: TRBV6-5
CDR3 protein: CASGDRLYNSPLHF
CDR3 DNA: TGTGCCAGTGGAGACAGACTCTATAATTCACCCCTCCACTTT

J gene: TRBJ2-1
clone size: NA
D gene: TRBD1
V gene: TRBV6-5
CDR3 protein: CASSYSLGQGAAEQFF
CDR3 DNA: TGTGCCAGCAGTTACTCGCTCGGACAGGGGGCCGCTGAGCAGTTCTTC

J gene: TRBJ2-7
clone size: NA
D gene: NA
V gene: TRBV9
CDR3 protein: CASPTTYEQYF
CDR3 DNA: TGTGCCAGCCCTACCACCTACGAGCAGTACTTC

J gene: TRBJ1-5
clone size: few
D gene: TRBD1
V gene: TRBV6-2/TRBV6-3
CDR3 protein: CASSPTGGSNQPQHF
CDR3 DNA: TGTGCCAGCAGCCCAACAGGGGGGAGCAATCAGCCCCAGCATTTT

J gene: TRBJ2-2
clone size: NA
D gene: TRBD1
V gene: TRBV28
CDR3 protein: CASSSGQGANTGELFF
CDR3 DNA: TGTGCCAGCAGTTCCGGCCAGGGGGCAAATACCGGGGAGCTGTTTTTT

J gene: TRBJ2-1
clone size: NA
D gene: TRBD1
V gene: TRBV7-2
CDR3 protein: CASSTLAGTGSYNEQFF
CDR3 DNA: TGTGCCAGCAGCACCCTCGCCGGGACAGGCTCCTACAATGAGCAGTTCTTC

J gene: TRBJ2-7
clone size: NA
D gene: TRBD1
V gene: TRBV6-5
CDR3 protein: CASSSSSRDRVFEQYF
CDR3 DNA: TGTGCCAGCAGTTCCTCCTCCCGGGACAGGGTTTTTGAGCAGTACTTC

J gene: TRBJ2-7
clone size: NA
D gene: NA
V gene: TRBV5-1
CDR3 protein: CASSLGVLEYEQYF
CDR3 DNA: TGCGCCAGCAGCTTGGGTGTTCTAGAGTACGAGCAGTACTTC

J gene: TRBJ2-3
clone size: NA
D gene: NA
V gene: TRBV3-1/TRBV3-2
CDR3 protein: CASSQRGGRTTDTQYF
CDR3 DNA: TGTGCCAGCAGCCAAAGGGGGGGCCGAACTACAGATACGCAGTATTTT

J gene: TRBJ1-3
clone size: once
D gene: NA
V gene: TRBV18
CDR3 protein: CASSPPSGSSGNTIYF
CDR3 DNA: TGTGCCAGCTCACCACCGAGCGGGTCCTCTGGAAACACCATATATTTT

J gene: TRBJ1-4
clone size: NA
D gene: NA
V gene: TRBV27
CDR3 protein: CASSLKGGGYEKLFF
CDR3 DNA: TGTGCCAGCAGTTTAAAAGGGGGGGGTTATGAAAAACTGTTTTTT

J gene: TRBJ2-1
clone size: NA
D gene: TRBD1
V gene: TRBV16
CDR3 protein: CASSLMGQGGDEQFF
CDR3 DNA: TGTGCCAGCAGTCTGATGGGACAGGGGGGCGATGAGCAGTTCTTC

J gene: TRBJ1-4
clone size: once
D gene: TRBD1
V gene: TRBV2
CDR3 protein: CASSGRDRGLAYPEKLFF
CDR3 DNA: TGTGCCAGCAGTGGCCGGGACAGGGGGCTAGCTTACCCTGAAAAACTGTTTTTT

J gene: TRBJ2-1
clone size: NA
D gene: TRBD2
V gene: TRBV24-1
CDR3 protein: CATSDSQRGALEQFF
CDR3 DNA: TGTGCCACCAGTGATTCCCAGCGGGGGGCCCTAGAGCAGTTCTTC

J gene: TRBJ1-1
clone size: NA
D gene: NA
V gene: TRBV19
CDR3 protein: CASSMGRGLNTEAFF
CDR3 DNA: TGTGCCAGTAGTATGGGGAGGGGCCTGAACACTGAAGCTTTCTTT

J gene: TRBJ1-1
clone size: NA
D gene: NA
V gene: TRBV5-5
CDR3 protein: CASSRNEGLNTEAFF
CDR3 DNA: TGTGCCAGCAGCCGAAATGAGGGCTTGAACACTGAAGCTTTCTTT

J gene: TRBJ2-2
clone size: NA
D gene: TRBD2
V gene: TRBV19
CDR3 protein: CASSIGEGPGELFF
CDR3 DNA: TGTGCCAGTAGTATAGGGGAGGGGCCCGGGGAGCTGTTTTTT

J gene: TRBJ1-2
clone size: NA
D gene: NA
V gene: TRBV6-5
CDR3 protein: CASRRGQHDYGYTF
CDR3 DNA: TGTGCCAGCAGGCGGGGCCAGCATGACTATGGCTACACCTTC

J gene: TRBJ1-6
clone size: NA
D gene: NA
V gene: TRBV2
CDR3 protein: CASSELFNSPLHF
CDR3 DNA: TGTGCCAGCAGTGAACTGTTTAATTCACCCCTCCACTTT

J gene: TRBJ2-7
clone size: NA
D gene: TRBD1
V gene: TRBV10-2
CDR3 protein: CASSDRDSGYEQYF
CDR3 DNA: TGCGCCAGCAGTGACCGGGACAGCGGCTACGAGCAGTACTTC

J gene: TRBJ2-1
clone size: few
D gene: TRBD2
V gene: TRBV7-2
CDR3 protein: CASSTGLARTMEQFF
CDR3 DNA: TGTGCCAGCAGCACCGGACTAGCGAGGACAATGGAGCAGTTCTTC

J gene: TRBJ2-2
clone size: few
D gene: TRBD2
V gene: TRBV9
CDR3 protein: CASSGSGTSDGELFF
CDR3 DNA: TGTGCCAGCAGCGGATCCGGGACTAGCGACGGGGAGCTGTTTTTT

J gene: TRBJ1-2
clone size: NA
D gene: NA
V gene: TRBV30
CDR3 protein: CAWSEQDINYGYTF
CDR3 DNA: TGTGCCTGGAGTGAGCAGGATATAAACTATGGCTACACCTTC

J gene: TRBJ2-1
clone size: once
D gene: TRBD2
V gene: TRBV27
CDR3 protein: CASSSLGLGDNEQFF
CDR3 DNA: TGTGCCAGCAGTTCACTAGGACTAGGTGACAATGAGCAGTTCTTC

J gene: TRBJ1-1
clone size: NA
D gene: TRBD1
V gene: TRBV13
CDR3 protein: CASSSKLRGTEAFF
CDR3 DNA: TGTGCCAGCAGCTCTAAACTCAGGGGGACTGAAGCTTTCTTT

J gene: TRBJ1-2
clone size: NA
D gene: TRBD1
V gene: TRBV18
CDR3 protein: CASSPGQDEGYTF
CDR3 DNA: TGTGCCAGCTCACCCGGACAGGATGAGGGCTACACCTTC

J gene: TRBJ1-5
clone size: NA
D gene: TRBD1
V gene: TRBV6-2/TRBV6-3
CDR3 protein: CASSQTGGNQPQHF
CDR3 DNA: TGTGCCAGCAGTCAAACAGGGGGCAATCAGCCCCAGCATTTT

J gene: TRBJ1-2
clone size: NA
D gene: NA
V gene: TRBV19
CDR3 protein: CASDDRNYGYTF
CDR3 DNA: TGTGCCAGTGATGACAGGAACTATGGCTACACCTTC

J gene: TRBJ2-7
clone size: NA
D gene: NA
V gene: TRBV11-2
CDR3 protein: CASSPGRQQYF
CDR3 DNA: TGTGCCAGCAGCCCGGGAAGACAGCAGTACTTC

J gene: TRBJ1-5
clone size: NA
D gene: NA
V gene: TRBV30
CDR3 protein: CAWSLARGGQPQHF
CDR3 DNA: TGTGCCTGGAGCCTTGCTAGGGGAGGGCAGCCCCAGCATTTT

J gene: TRBJ2-7
clone size: once
D gene: NA
V gene: TRBV3-1/TRBV3-2
CDR3 protein: CASSQSGAEQYF
CDR3 DNA: TGTGCCAGCAGCCAATCAGGGGCCGAGCAGTACTTC

J gene: TRBJ2-5
clone size: NA
D gene: NA
V gene: TRBV28
CDR3 protein: CASSWGGGQETQYF
CDR3 DNA: TGTGCCAGCAGTTGGGGGGGCGGGCAAGAGACCCAGTACTTC

J gene: TRBJ1-2
clone size: NA
D gene: TRBD1
V gene: TRBV18
CDR3 protein: CASSPFGQGEKGYTF
CDR3 DNA: TGTGCCAGCTCACCATTCGGACAGGGGGAAAAGGGCTACACCTTC

J gene: TRBJ1-1
clone size: NA
D gene: TRBD1
V gene: TRBV7-3
CDR3 protein: CASSPKTGWTEAFF
CDR3 DNA: TGTGCCAGCAGCCCTAAGACAGGGTGGACTGAAGCTTTCTTT

J gene: TRBJ2-3
clone size: NA
D gene: NA
V gene: TRBV12-3/TRBV12-4
CDR3 protein: CASSFALSGGYF
CDR3 DNA: TGTGCCAGCAGTTTCGCCCTTTCCGGGGGGTATTTT

J gene: TRBJ1-5
clone size: few
D gene: NA
V gene: TRBV2
CDR3 protein: CASNPTGKDQPQHF
CDR3 DNA: TGTGCCAGCAATCCAACAGGGAAGGATCAGCCCCAGCATTTT

J gene: TRBJ2-3
clone size: once
D gene: TRBD2
V gene: TRBV5-4
CDR3 protein: CASSFSGGSGTQYF
CDR3 DNA: TGTGCCAGCAGCTTTAGCGGGGGATCCGGTACGCAGTATTTT

J gene: TRBJ2-7
clone size: NA
D gene: TRBD1
V gene: TRBV28
CDR3 protein: CASRRPGGSYEQYF
CDR3 DNA: TGTGCCAGCAGACGTCCAGGGGGAAGCTACGAGCAGTACTTC